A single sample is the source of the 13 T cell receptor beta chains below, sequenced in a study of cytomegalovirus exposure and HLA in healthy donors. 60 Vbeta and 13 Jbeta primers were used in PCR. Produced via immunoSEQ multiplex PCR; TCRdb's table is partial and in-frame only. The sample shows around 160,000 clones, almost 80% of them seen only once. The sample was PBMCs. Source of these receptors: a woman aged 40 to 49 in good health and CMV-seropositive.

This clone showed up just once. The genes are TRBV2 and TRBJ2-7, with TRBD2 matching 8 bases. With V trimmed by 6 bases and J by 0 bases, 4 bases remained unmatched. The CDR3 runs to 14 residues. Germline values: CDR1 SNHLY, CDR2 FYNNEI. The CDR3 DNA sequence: TGTGCCAGCAGCGGGGGGGCCAGCTCCTACGAGCAGTACTTC. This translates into CASSGGASSYEQYF.

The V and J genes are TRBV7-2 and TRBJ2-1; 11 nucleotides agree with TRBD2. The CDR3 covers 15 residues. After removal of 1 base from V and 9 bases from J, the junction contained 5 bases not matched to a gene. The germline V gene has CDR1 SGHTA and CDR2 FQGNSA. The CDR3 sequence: CASSLEGSGGVEQFF. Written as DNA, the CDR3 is TGTGCCAGCAGCTTAGAGGGTAGCGGGGGGGTTGAGCAGTTCTTC.

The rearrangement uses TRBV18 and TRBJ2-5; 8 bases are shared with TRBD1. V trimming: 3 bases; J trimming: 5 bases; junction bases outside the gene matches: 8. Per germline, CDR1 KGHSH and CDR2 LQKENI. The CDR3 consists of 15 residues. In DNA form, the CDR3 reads TGTGCCAGCTCACCCAGCACAGGGGGAGTTGAGACCCAGTACTTC. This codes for CASSPSTGGVETQYF.

CDR3 in DNA: TGTGCCAGCTCTGGAACAGCCAACACCGGGGAGCTGTTTTTT. Protein sequence: CASSGTANTGELFF. This chain uses TRBV2 with TRBJ2-2, with no clear D. This CDR3 comprises 14 residues. V was clipped by 8 bases and J by 2 bases, with 12 bases between them. The germline V gene encodes CDR1 SNHLY and CDR2 FYNNEI.

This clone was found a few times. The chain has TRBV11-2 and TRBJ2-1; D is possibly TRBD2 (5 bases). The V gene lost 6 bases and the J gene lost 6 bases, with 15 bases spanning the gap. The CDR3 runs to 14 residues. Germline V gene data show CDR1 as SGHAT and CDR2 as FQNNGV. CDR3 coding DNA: TGTGCCAGCAGTTCCGGGGTCTGGAGCAATGAGCAGTTCTTC. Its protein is CASSSGVWSNEQFF.

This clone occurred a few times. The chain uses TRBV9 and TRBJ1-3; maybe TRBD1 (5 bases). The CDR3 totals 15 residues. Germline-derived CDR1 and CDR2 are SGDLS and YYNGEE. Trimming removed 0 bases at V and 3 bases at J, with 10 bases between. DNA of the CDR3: TGTGCCAGCAGCGTAGATCAGGGTCTTGGAAACACCATATATTTT. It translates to CASSVDQGLGNTIYF.

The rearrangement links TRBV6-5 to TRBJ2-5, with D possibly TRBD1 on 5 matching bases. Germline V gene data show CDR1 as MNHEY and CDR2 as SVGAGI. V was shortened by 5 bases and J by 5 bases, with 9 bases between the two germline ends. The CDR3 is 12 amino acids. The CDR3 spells CASSRGFETQYF. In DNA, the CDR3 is TGTGCCAGCAGTAGGGGTTTTGAGACCCAGTACTTC.

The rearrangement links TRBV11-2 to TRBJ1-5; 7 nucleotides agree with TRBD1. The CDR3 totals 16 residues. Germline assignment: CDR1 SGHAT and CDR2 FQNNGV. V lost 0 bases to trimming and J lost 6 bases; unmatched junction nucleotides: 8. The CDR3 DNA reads TGTGCCAGCAGCTTAGATCAAGGAGGGGGCGGTCAGCCCCAGCATTTT. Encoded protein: CASSLDQGGGGQPQHF.

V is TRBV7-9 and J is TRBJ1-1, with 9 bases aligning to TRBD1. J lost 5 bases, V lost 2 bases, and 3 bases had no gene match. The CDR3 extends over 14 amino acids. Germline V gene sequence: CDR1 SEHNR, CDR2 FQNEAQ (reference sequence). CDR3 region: CASSLRDRGTEAFF. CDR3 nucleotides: TGTGCCAGCAGCTTACGCGACAGGGGGACTGAAGCTTTCTTT.

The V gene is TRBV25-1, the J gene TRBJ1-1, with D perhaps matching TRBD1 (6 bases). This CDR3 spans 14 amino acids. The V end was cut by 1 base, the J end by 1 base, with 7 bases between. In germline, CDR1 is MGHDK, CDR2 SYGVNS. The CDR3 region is CASSEWGQNTEAFF. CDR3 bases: TGTGCCAGCAGTGAATGGGGGCAGAACACTGAAGCTTTCTTT. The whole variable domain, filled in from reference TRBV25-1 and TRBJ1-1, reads EADIYQTPRYLVIGTGKKITLECSQTMGHDKMYWYQQDPGMELHLIHYSYGVNSTEKGDLSSESTVSRIRTEHFPLTLESARPSHTSQYLCASSEWGQNTEAFFGQGTRLTVV.

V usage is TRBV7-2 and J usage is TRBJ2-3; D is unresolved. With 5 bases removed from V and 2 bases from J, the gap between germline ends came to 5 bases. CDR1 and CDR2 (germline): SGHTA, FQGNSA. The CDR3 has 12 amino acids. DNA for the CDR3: TGTGCCAGCAGCCAAAACACAGATACGCAGTATTTT. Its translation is CASSQNTDTQYF.

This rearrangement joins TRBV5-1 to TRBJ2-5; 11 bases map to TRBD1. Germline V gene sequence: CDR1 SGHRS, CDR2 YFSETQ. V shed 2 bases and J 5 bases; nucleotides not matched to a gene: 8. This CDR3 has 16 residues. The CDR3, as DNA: TGCGCCAGCAGCTTTAAAGGACAGGGGGCTTTCGAGACCCAGTACTTC. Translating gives CASSFKGQGAFETQYF.

The CDR3 reads CASNSAGLGSPLHF. For the CDR3, the DNA is TGTGCCAGCAATTCCGCAGGGTTGGGGTCACCCCTCCACTTT. The chain couples TRBV28 to TRBJ1-6, with a weak D call TRBD1 (5 bases). The V gene lost 7 bases and the J gene lost 10 bases, with 17 bases spanning the gap. This CDR3 has 14 amino acids. The germline V gene has CDR1 MDHEN and CDR2 SYDVKM. Together with reference TRBV28 and TRBJ1-6, the CDR3 gives the full variable domain: DVKVTQSSRYLVKRTGEKVFLECVQDMDHENMFWYRQDPGLGLRLIYFSYDVKMKEKGDIPEGYSVSREKKERFSLILESASTNQTSMYLCASNSAGLGSPLHFGNGTRLTVT.